This T cell receptor (beta chain) was sequenced for a study of lymphopenia after photon versus proton radiotherapy. Whole-study findings and limits: Post-nadir TCR diversity decline inversely tracked overall survival among those who died. Relative stability marked proton patients; photon patients lost diversity and naive cells. After lymphocyte nadir, photon-treated repertoires showed oligoclonal expansion, especially CD8+ Temra.

V dropped 0 bases and J dropped 8 bases, with 11 bases sitting between them. Looked up from germline, CDR1 is MNHEY and CDR2 is SVGAGI. The CDR3 is 14 amino acids. Worth noting for this clone: Its antigen is unknown.

Measured with immunoSEQ multiplex PCR; TCRdb has only the in-frame clones, and not every one. This table has around 26,000 clones, more than 75% appearing once. Sequences were derived from peripheral blood, sampled from a patient treated with photon-based radiotherapy. The origin of this receptor is a woman aged 45-65 years with cholangiocarcinoma. The rearrangement joins TRBV6-5 to TRBJ2-1; a possible D gene is TRBD2 (6 bases). The CDR3 DNA follows: TGTGCCAGCAGTTACTCCGCCCCGGGAGATGAGCAGTTCTTC. Its translation: CASSYSAPGDEQFF.